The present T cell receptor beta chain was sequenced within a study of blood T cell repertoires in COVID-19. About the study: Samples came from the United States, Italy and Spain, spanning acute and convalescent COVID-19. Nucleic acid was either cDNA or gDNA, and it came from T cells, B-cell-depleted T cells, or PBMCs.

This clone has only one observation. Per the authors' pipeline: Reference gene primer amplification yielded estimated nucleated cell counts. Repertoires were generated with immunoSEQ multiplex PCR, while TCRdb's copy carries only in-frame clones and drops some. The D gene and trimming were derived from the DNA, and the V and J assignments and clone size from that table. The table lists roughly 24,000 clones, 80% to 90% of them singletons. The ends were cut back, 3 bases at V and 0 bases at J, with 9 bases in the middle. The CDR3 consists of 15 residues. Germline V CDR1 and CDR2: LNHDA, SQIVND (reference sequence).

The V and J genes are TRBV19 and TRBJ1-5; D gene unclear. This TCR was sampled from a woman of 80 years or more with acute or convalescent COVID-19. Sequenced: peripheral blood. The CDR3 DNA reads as TGTGCCAGTAGTATGACACCCCTTAGCAATCAGCCCCAGCATTTT. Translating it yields CASSMTPLSNQPQHF.